This entry concerns a single TCR beta chain. This clonotype was seen only a few times. No antigen is known for it. No base quality information exists; no much larger clone differs at one position. The sample originates from a study of T-cell reconstitution after alpha-beta-depleted transplantation in children (TCRdb year 2016). For the wider study: T-cell immune reconstitution after TCRalphabeta/CD19-depleted allogeneic hematopoietic cell transplantation in children was quantitatively tracked in the study by means of TCR repertoire profiling.

The library was built by means of PCR. TCRdb shows the sequencer as Illumina HiSeq 2500. To normalize quantification of the TCRbeta repertoire, the TCR libraries were built with molecular barcoding that relied on unique molecular identifiers. TCRdb trimmed public reads at Q25 via fastp, called clones via MiXCR and kept in-frame beta chains. For every CDR3 protein sequence, its rows merge into one entry that carries the most common genes and DNA. This sample is represented by about 500,000 distinct CDR3 sequences; approximately 29% of them were singletons. Under 3% of the sample is taken by the ten largest. The sequenced sample was PBMCs from the stem cell graft donor, obtained from the stem cell graft. This TCR came from a human donor who donated a stem cell graft to a child with aplastic anemia.

The CDR3 in this case is CSAPGSGRSREQFF. The sequenced DNA is TGCAGTGCTCCCGGTAGCGGGAGGTCTCGGGAGCAGTTCTTC. The rearrangement combines TRBV20-1 with TRBJ2-1, with 10 central nucleotides matching TRBD2. The CDR3, cysteine through phenylalanine, is 14 amino acids long. Only the CDR3 DNA stays, 42 bases, in frame from base 1. The germline V gene (reference sequence) sets CDR1 to DFQATT and CDR2 to SNEGSKA. Compared with germline, V lacks 5 bases and J lacks 10 bases; bases without a gene match: 11.